The 31 T cell receptor beta chains below were found in one sample sequenced in a study of Graves' ophthalmopathy and Graves' hyperthyroidism. RNA transcripts provided the template for amplifying TCR beta CDR3 regions. Second-round multiplex PCR followed a first-round RT-PCR using HTBI primers. TCRdb independently ran MiXCR on the multiplex PCR reads; one entry per CDR3 protein. Counted here are hundreds of thousands of distinct CDR3 sequences, 22% occurring once; the ten biggest clones make up about 6.6%. The sequenced sample consisted of peripheral blood. Receptor source: a woman aged 18-29 years with stable Graves' hyperthyroidism. Some clones in this sample may be carry-over from other donors' samples.

This chain connects TRBV6-2 or TRBV6-3 to TRBJ2-7; D might be TRBD1 (5 bases). The V and J ends lost 5 bases and 6 bases respectively, with 17 bases between them. From germline, CDR1 is MNHEY and CDR2 SVGEGT. The CDR3 consists of 14 residues. CDR3 protein: CASSPLSTGVEQYF. The CDR3 bases are TGTGCCAGCAGTCCCCTATCAACAGGAGTCGAGCAGTACTTC.

The chain combines TRBV6-1 with TRBJ1-5; the D is unclear. V shed 2 bases and J shed 2 bases, with 16 bases lying between them. Germline CDR1 reads MNHNS; CDR2 reads SASEGT. The CDR3 covers 17 residues. The chain's CDR3 is CASSELQPFGRNQPQHF. CDR3 nucleotides: TGTGCCAGCAGTGAACTACAGCCGTTTGGACGCAATCAGCCCCAGCATTTT.

The chain is built from TRBV20-1 and TRBJ2-5; a possible D gene is TRBD2 (5 bases). The V gene lost 3 bases and the J gene lost 4 bases, with 15 bases spanning the gap. The CDR3 runs 14 residues. Germline V gene data show CDR1 as DFQATT and CDR2 as SNEGSKA (reference sequence). The CDR3 sequence: CSARPGLAPETQYF. The CDR3 region has the DNA TGCAGTGCTAGGCCAGGACTGGCCCCAGAGACCCAGTACTTC.

This chain joins TRBV2 and TRBJ1-5; D gene ambiguous. This CDR3 comprises 15 residues. Germline V lookup: CDR1 SNHLY, CDR2 FYNNEI. V lost 0 bases and J 9 bases, leaving 15 bases between the germline ends. CDR3 in DNA: TGTGCCAGCAGTGAAGCGCTTCGCGGGGTGTGGCCCCAGCATTTT. The encoded protein is CASSEALRGVWPQHF. Drawing the rest from reference TRBV2 and TRBJ1-5, the complete variable domain is EPEVTQTPSHQVTQMGQEVILRCVPISNHLYFYWYRQILGQKVEFLVSFYNNEISEKSEIFDDQFSVERPDGSNFTLKIRSTKLEDSAMYFCASSEALRGVWPQHFGDGTRLSIL.

The chain employs TRBV12-3 or TRBV12-4 and TRBJ1-6; D gene ambiguous. Trimming took 2 bases from V and 6 from J, leaving 11 bases between them. The CDR3 covers 15 residues. DNA of the CDR3: TGTGCCAGCAGTTTAAGCGGACGGGTTAATTCACCCCTCCACTTT. Protein sequence: CASSLSGRVNSPLHF.

Many counts were recorded for this clonotype. The chain employs TRBV20-1 and TRBJ2-7; D tentatively reads TRBD1 or TRBD2 (5 bases each). V shed 5 bases and J shed 6 bases, with 14 bases lying between them. This CDR3 spans 12 amino acids. Per germline, CDR1 DFQATT and CDR2 SNEGSKA (reference sequence). CDR3 amino acids: CSARHPGAEQYF. The CDR3 DNA sequence: TGCAGTGCTCGCCACCCCGGGGCCGAGCAGTACTTC.

This clonotype has at least ten counts. The gene calls are TRBV28 and TRBJ1-6, with 8 bases identical to TRBD1. CDR3 length: 15 residues. V lost 5 bases, J lost 7 bases, and 7 bases stayed unmatched. Per the germline V gene, CDR1 is MDHEN and CDR2 is SYDVKM. CDR3 residues: CASSPRTGYNSPLHF. The CDR3 DNA follows: TGTGCCAGCAGTCCCCGGACAGGGTACAATTCACCCCTCCACTTT. Filled out from reference TRBV28 and TRBJ1-6, the complete variable domain reads DVKVTQSSRYLVKRTGEKVFLECVQDMDHENMFWYRQDPGLGLRLIYFSYDVKMKEKGDIPEGYSVSREKKERFSLILESASTNQTSMYLCASSPRTGYNSPLHFGNGTRLTVT.

This clonotype occurred many times. The rearrangement links TRBV19 to TRBJ2-5; possible D gene TRBD1, 6 bases. Trimming removed 4 bases at V and 0 bases at J, with 15 bases between. Germline loops: CDR1 LNHDA, CDR2 SQIVND (reference sequence). The CDR3 sequence is 16 residues long. Here the CDR3 DNA reads TGTGCCAGTAGTACAACTTCGACAGGTTACCAAGAGACCCAGTACTTC. Its protein product is CASSTTSTGYQETQYF. Combining the CDR3 with reference TRBV19 and TRBJ2-5 gives the whole variable domain DGGITQSPKYLFRKEGQNVTLSCEQNLNHDAMYWYRQDPGQGLRLIYYSQIVNDFQKGDIAEGYSVSREKKESFPLTVTSAQKNPTAFYLCASSTTSTGYQETQYFGPGTRLLVL.

The rearrangement joins TRBV11-2 to TRBJ2-5, with 7 bases aligning to TRBD1. CDR3 size: 15 residues. CDR1 and CDR2 (germline): SGHAT, FQNNGV. V dropped 5 bases and J dropped 5; count of bases not matched to a gene: 11. CDR3 bases: TGTGCCAGCAGCCCTAGGAAGGGGGCGAGGGAGACCCAGTACTTC. Amino acid sequence: CASSPRKGARETQYF.

The chain couples TRBV12-5 to TRBJ1-5; D gene unclear. Germline V gives CDR1 LGHNT, CDR2 FRNRAP. There are 15 residues in the CDR3. V lost 2 bases and J lost 2, with 10 bases in between. The CDR3 DNA sequence: TGTGCTAGTGGTTTGAGAGGAGAGGGCAATCAGCCCCAGCATTTT. Translation gives CASGLRGEGNQPQHF.

The chain carries TRBV6-2 or TRBV6-3 and TRBJ1-1, with D maybe TRBD1 (6 bases). The CDR3 totals 14 residues. The germline gives CDR1 MNHEY, CDR2 SVGEGT. Trimming pared 0 bases from V and 5 bases from J, leaving 10 bases between. CDR3 loop: CASSYSTGMTEAFF. In DNA, the CDR3 is TGTGCCAGCAGTTACTCGACAGGCATGACTGAAGCTTTCTTT.

This clonotype was observed a few times. This chain connects TRBV30 to TRBJ1-2; possibly TRBD1 for D (5 bases). Germline-derived CDR1 and CDR2 are GTSNPN and SVGIG (reference sequence). Trimming took 0 bases from V and 8 from J, leaving 22 bases between them. This CDR3 has 16 residues. The CDR3 region is CAWSVFNRLKGWGYTF. The CDR3, as DNA: TGTGCCTGGAGTGTCTTCAACAGGCTCAAGGGATGGGGCTACACCTTC.

This clonotype was observed at least ten times. The V gene is TRBV6-5, the J gene TRBJ2-7; 9 bases align to TRBD2. Germline V gene data show CDR1 as MNHEY and CDR2 as SVGAGI. The CDR3 has 14 residues. The junction had 7 bases not matched to a gene; V was cut back by 6 bases and J by 4 bases. CDR3 DNA sequence: TGTGCCAGCAGGACTAGCGGCCTAAGTTACGAGCAGTACTTC. It specifies CASRTSGLSYEQYF.

This clonotype was counted a few times. The chain uses TRBV12-3 or TRBV12-4 and TRBJ2-7; no firm D call. CDR3 length equals 14 residues. V lost 3 bases and J 5 bases, leaving 14 bases between the germline ends. The CDR3 region has the DNA TGTGCCAGCAGTTTGGGTCCGAAGTTCGACGAGCAGTACTTC. It codes for CASSLGPKFDEQYF.

V and J are TRBV3-1 and TRBJ1-1; D is possibly TRBD1 (5 bases). The CDR3 contains 11 residues. V lost 0 bases and J lost 12, with 8 bases in between. Germline V lookup: CDR1 LGHDT, CDR2 YNNKEL (reference sequence). Here the CDR3 reads CASSQEKGPFF. The CDR3 nucleotides read TGTGCCAGCAGCCAAGAGAAGGGGCCTTTCTTT.

J is TRBJ2-7 and V is TRBV6-2 or TRBV6-3; D is possibly TRBD1 (5 bases). The germline gives CDR1 MNHEY, CDR2 SVGEGT. The V end lost 3 bases, the J end lost 1 base, and 10 bases lay between the germline ends. The CDR3 is 14 amino acids. CDR3 coding DNA: TGTGCCAGCAGTTATCGGACAAATTCCTACGAGCAGTACTTC. It yields the protein CASSYRTNSYEQYF.

This clonotype was seen more than once but under ten times. The chain carries TRBV20-1 and TRBJ2-2; 9 bases are shared with TRBD1. CDR1 DFQATT and CDR2 SNEGSKA come from the germline V gene (reference sequence). This CDR3 has 18 amino acids. V shed 6 bases and J 6 bases; nucleotides not matched to a gene: 20. The CDR3 protein is CSAPGQGGSRGTPGELFF. CDR3 bases: TGCAGTGCCCCGGGACAGGGAGGAAGTAGAGGGACGCCCGGGGAGCTGTTTTTT.

The table lists this clonotype with many counts. The rearrangement uses TRBV5-1 and TRBJ2-2, with 7 bases fitting TRBD2. Trimming at V came to 4 bases and at J to 5 bases, leaving 2 bases not matched to a gene. Germline V gene data show CDR1 as SGHRS and CDR2 as YFSETQ. The CDR3 consists of 13 residues. This CDR3 reads CASSPSGTGELFF. The CDR3, as DNA: TGCGCCAGCAGCCCTAGCGGTACCGGGGAGCTGTTTTTT.

There are many counts of this clonotype. The chain is built from TRBV27 and TRBJ2-7, with a tentative D call TRBD1 (5 bases). The germline CDR1 and CDR2 sequences are MNHEY and SMNVEV (reference sequence). The CDR3 runs to 11 residues. V was cut by 8 bases and J by 10 bases, with 15 bases left in between. The CDR3 here is CASGRQLVQYF. The CDR3 DNA follows: TGTGCCAGCGGCCGACAGCTGGTTCAGTACTTC.

This clonotype was counted ten times or more. The chain combines TRBV6-1 with TRBJ1-5; D not resolved. The CDR3 extends over 14 amino acids. Germline V gives CDR1 MNHNS, CDR2 SASEGT. The V end was cut by 6 bases, the J end by 5 bases, with 14 bases between. CDR3 protein: CASSSRIAHQPQHF. CDR3 DNA sequence: TGTGCCAGCAGCTCAAGGATCGCCCATCAGCCCCAGCATTTT.

The CDR3 nucleotides read TGTGCCTGGGACAGGGCGAGCTCTGGGGCCAACGTCCTGACTTTC. It yields the protein CAWDRASSGANVLTF. The chain carries TRBV30 and TRBJ2-6, with 7 nucleotides matching TRBD1. CDR1 GTSNPN and CDR2 SVGIG come from the germline V gene (reference sequence). Germline trimming cut 5 bases from V and 0 bases from J; bases unmatched to any gene: 4. This CDR3 contains 15 residues.

This clonotype was counted ten times or more. V gene TRBV15 combines with J gene TRBJ1-2; D not resolved. The CDR3 extends over 16 amino acids. Germline V CDR1 and CDR2: LNHNV, YYDKDF (reference sequence). V gave up 0 bases and J gave up 1 base, with 12 bases separating them. The CDR3 sequence: CATSRDLGLLNYGYTF. CDR3 bases: TGTGCCACCAGCAGAGATCTAGGACTCCTTAACTATGGCTACACCTTC. Based on the CDR3 plus reference TRBV15 and TRBJ1-2, the full variable domain is DAMVIQNPRYQVTQFGKPVTLSCSQTLNHNVMYWYQQKSSQAPKLLFHYYDKDFNNEADTPDNFQSRRPNTSFCFLDIRSPGLGDTAMYLCATSRDLGLLNYGYTFGSGTRLTVV.

This clonotype was seen ten or more times. This chain links TRBV20-1 with TRBJ2-7; D might be TRBD1 or TRBD2, each matching 6 bases. The CDR3 consists of 14 residues. V was cut by 3 bases and J by 2 bases, with 14 bases left in between. The germline V gene has CDR1 DFQATT and CDR2 SNEGSKA (reference sequence). CDR3 in amino acids: CSARQLEGAYEQYF. In nucleotides, the CDR3 is TGCAGTGCTAGGCAGTTGGAGGGGGCCTACGAGCAGTACTTC.

This clonotype was picked up a small number of times. This sequence joins TRBV28 and TRBJ1-2; the D gene is possibly TRBD1 (6 bases). V shed 7 bases and J shed 6 bases, with 12 bases lying between them. The CDR3 contains 12 residues. Germline CDR1 reads MDHEN; CDR2 reads SYDVKM. The CDR3 reads CASTTGRNGYTF. The CDR3 nucleotides read TGTGCCAGCACTACAGGGAGGAATGGCTACACCTTC.

This clonotype was counted many times. This chain links TRBV7-9 with TRBJ2-7; the match to TRBD1 covers 8 bases. After removal of 6 bases from V and 0 bases from J, the junction contained 4 bases not matched to a gene. The CDR3 spans 14 residues. Germline assignment: CDR1 SEHNR and CDR2 FQNEAQ (reference sequence). The CDR3, as DNA: TGTGCCAGCAGTGGACAGGGCCTCTCCTACGAGCAGTACTTC. This encodes CASSGQGLSYEQYF.

This clonotype was counted ten times or more. This chain connects TRBV20-1 to TRBJ2-5; no firm D call. This CDR3 has 10 residues. Germline V gene sequence: CDR1 DFQATT, CDR2 SNEGSKA (reference sequence). V was shortened by 6 bases and J by 5 bases, with 7 bases between the two germline ends. The DNA for the CDR3 is TGCAGTGCAAATGTTGAGACCCAGTACTTC. Protein sequence: CSANVETQYF.

This clonotype has a count of ten or more. This rearrangement joins TRBV18 to TRBJ1-5; TRBD1 matches at 10 bases. V trimming: 3 bases; J trimming: 6 bases; junction bases outside the gene matches: 8. This CDR3 spans 16 amino acids. Germline assignment: CDR1 KGHSH and CDR2 LQKENI. DNA for the CDR3: TGTGCCAGCTCACCCGTCGCCGACAGGGGGCGTCAGCCCCAGCATTTT. Translated: CASSPVADRGRQPQHF.

This clonotype was seen many times. This rearrangement joins TRBV6-1 to TRBJ1-5; D is undetermined. This CDR3 contains 14 residues. Deletions cut 2 bases from V and 0 bases from J, with 5 bases between. Per the germline V gene, CDR1 is MNHNS and CDR2 is SASEGT. This chain's CDR3 is CASSERDSNQPQHF. CDR3 in DNA: TGTGCCAGCAGTGAAAGAGATAGCAATCAGCCCCAGCATTTT.

Many counts were recorded for this clonotype. The chain has TRBV20-1 and TRBJ2-7, with D tentatively TRBD1 or TRBD2 (6 bases each). CDR1 is DFQATT, CDR2 SNEGSKA, per germline (reference sequence). With 5 bases removed from V and 7 bases from J, the gap between germline ends came to 21 bases. The CDR3 extends over 14 amino acids. The CDR3 loop is CSAGLQGGRREQYF. The CDR3 region has the DNA TGCAGTGCTGGCCTACAGGGAGGCCGTCGAGAGCAGTACTTC.

This clonotype was recorded at least ten times. The chain joins TRBV6-1 to TRBJ2-7; unclear D gene. The CDR3 loop spans 14 amino acids. Germline CDR1 is MNHNS and CDR2 is SASEGT. Trimming removed 5 bases from V and 2 bases from J, with 13 bases in between. The CDR3 DNA reads TGTGCCAGCAGTCAGGCGACGGGCCCCTACGAGCAGTACTTC. Translation gives CASSQATGPYEQYF.

With respect to this clonotype: This may come from a read error, since a much larger clone is one base off. The chain carries TRBV6-5 and TRBJ1-1; 9 nucleotides match TRBD1. This CDR3 is built from 17 residues. Germline-derived CDR1 and CDR2 are MNHEY and SVGAGI. The CDR3 region is CASSLDRGEAVNTEACF. The CDR3 coding sequence is TGTGCCAGCAGTTTAGACAGGGGGGAAGCGGTAAACACTGAAGCTTGCTTT.